The rows below give T cell receptor beta chains drawn from one sample of a study of blood T cells in healthy people across ages. TCRdb used MiXCR to reprocess the 5' RACE reads, holding one entry per CDR3 protein. Among some 800,000 distinct CDR3 sequences listed, 20% to 30% were seen once. The same data also went into a second study, on T cells of mothers and their children.

Material for sequencing was blood. These receptors originate from a boy aged 5-17 years in good health. CDR3s include the opening cysteine and the closing phenylalanine or tryptophan. The order of the fields is V gene, D gene, J gene, clone size, CDR3 length, CDR3 DNA, CDR3 protein. D genes are given only for firm matches. The listing skips clone size in some rows; elsewhere it reads once, few, many or a size class.

TRBV27	TRBD1	TRBJ1-1	.	14	TGTGCCAGCAGAGACAGGGACCTAAACACTGAAGCTTTCTTT	CASRDRDLNTEAFF
TRBV13	.	TRBJ1-1	.	13	TGTGCCAGCACCCGGGGACAGAACACTGAAGCTTTCTTT	CASTRGQNTEAFF
TRBV7-9	.	TRBJ2-1	.	13	TGTGCCAGCAGTTTTCCACCGTCCCGGGAGCAGTTCTTC	CASSFPPSREQFF
TRBV11-1	TRBD2	TRBJ2-1	.	15	TGTGCCAGCAGCTTAGCAACTAGCGGTTACAATGAGCAGTTCTTC	CASSLATSGYNEQFF
TRBV10-3	TRBD1	TRBJ1-1	.	13	TGTGCCATCAGAGGACAGGGGTTCGCTGAAGCTTTCTTT	CAIRGQGFAEAFF
TRBV20-1	TRBD2	TRBJ2-7	.	17	TGCAGTGCTAGTGACCGTGGGCTAGCGGGAGGTGGCGACGAGCAGTACTTC	CSASDRGLAGGGDEQYF
TRBV20-1	TRBD1	TRBJ1-5	.	15	TGCAGTGCTAGCCGACAGGGGGATAGCAATCAGCCCCAGCATTTT	CSASRQGDSNQPQHF
TRBV5-1	.	TRBJ2-2	few	14	TGCGCCAGCAGCTTGGGGTCGGACACCGGGGAGCTGTTTTTT	CASSLGSDTGELFF
TRBV6-2/TRBV6-3	.	TRBJ2-4	few	15	TGTGCCAGCGGCGACGAGTGGGACGAAAAAAACATTCAGTACTTC	CASGDEWDEKNIQYF
TRBV28	TRBD1	TRBJ1-2	few	15	TGTGCCAGCAGTTACGCCGGGACAGGGGGCTATGGCTACACCTTC	CASSYAGTGGYGYTF
TRBV5-1	.	TRBJ2-5	.	14	TGCGCCAGCAGTTCCGCCTGGGGACAAGAGACCCAGTACTTC	CASSSAWGQETQYF
TRBV28	.	TRBJ1-4	.	13	TGTGCCAGCCGGCTAGTTTCTAATGAAAAACTGTTTTTT	CASRLVSNEKLFF
TRBV7-2	.	TRBJ2-7	few	11	TGTGCCAGCAGCTCGATCAACGAGCAGTACTTC	CASSSINEQYF
TRBV7-2	TRBD1	TRBJ1-1	.	15	TGTGCCAGCAGCTTAGTCAAGGGGGCAGGCACTGAAGCTTTCTTT	CASSLVKGAGTEAFF
TRBV4-3	.	TRBJ1-5	.	21	TGCGCCAGCAGCCAAGATTGGTTACTCGGGACCGCACCTTATAGCAATCAGCCCCAGCATTTT	CASSQDWLLGTAPYSNQPQHF
TRBV27	.	TRBJ1-5	few	15	TGTGCCAGCAGGAAAGTTTCAGGGTCGGATCAGCCCCAGCATTTT	CASRKVSGSDQPQHF
TRBV7-2	.	TRBJ1-5	few	15	TGTGCCAGCAGCCAATCTCCATTTAGCAATCAGCCCCAGCATTTT	CASSQSPFSNQPQHF
TRBV2	TRBD2	TRBJ2-7	.	15	TGTGCCAGCAGAGTTGGGACTAGCGGGAGATACGAGCAGTACTTC	CASRVGTSGRYEQYF
TRBV13	.	TRBJ2-5	few	15	TGTGCCAGCAGCGCCCCTGGCGTGAACCAAGAGACCCAGTACTTC	CASSAPGVNQETQYF
TRBV7-9	.	TRBJ1-1	many	15	TGTGCCAGCAGCTCACGGACAGACTTGAACACTGAAGCTTTCTTT	CASSSRTDLNTEAFF
TRBV27	.	TRBJ2-1	few	18	TGTGCCAGCAACCTAGAGATCCTTACCGGGACGGCCTACAATGAGCAGTTCTTC	CASNLEILTGTAYNEQFF
TRBV9	TRBD1	TRBJ2-2	.	17	TGTGCCAGCAGCGTAGCTTTACCGGGACAGGGGACCGGGGAGCTGTTTTTT	CASSVALPGQGTGELFF
TRBV29-1	TRBD2	TRBJ2-1	.	16	TGCAGCGTTGAAGATCGGGGGGGGACGGTCTACAATGAGCAGTTCTTC	CSVEDRGGTVYNEQFF
TRBV7-2	.	TRBJ2-5	few	13	TGTGCCAGCAGCTTTCTTGGAAAAGAGACCCAGTACTTC	CASSFLGKETQYF
TRBV2	TRBD2	TRBJ2-1	.	14	TGTGCCTCCCATAGTGAGGGGAGGGCTAGTGAGCAGTTCTTC	CASHSEGRASEQFF
TRBV3-1	.	TRBJ1-4	few	15	TGTGCCAGCAGCCGGGCTGTGCAATTCCATGAAAAACTGTTTTTT	CASSRAVQFHEKLFF
TRBV6-6	TRBD2	TRBJ2-7	many	14	TGTGCCAGCAGTTACGCGGGGGGCGCCTACGAGCAGTACTTC	CASSYAGGAYEQYF
TRBV7-2	TRBD2	TRBJ2-4	few	15	TGTGCCAGCAGCTTATTAGCGGGAGTAGGGAACATTCAGTACTTC	CASSLLAGVGNIQYF
TRBV10-3	.	TRBJ2-1	few	13	TGTGCCATCGCCCGTGACCTATACAATGAGCAGTTCTTC	CAIARDLYNEQFF
TRBV25-1	.	TRBJ2-6	.	17	TGTGCCAGCAGTGAATATGCCCCCGGGGCCGGGGCCAACGTCCTGACTTTC	CASSEYAPGAGANVLTF
TRBV18	.	TRBJ1-4	once	16	TGTGCCAGCTCACCACCAGGGAAGTCAACTAATGAAAAACTGTTTTTT	CASSPPGKSTNEKLFF
TRBV20-1	.	TRBJ2-3	.	13	TGCAGTGCCCCAGGGGAGTTCACAGATACGCAGTATTTT	CSAPGEFTDTQYF
TRBV5-6	.	TRBJ2-7	.	17	TGTGCCAGCAGCTTGGAAACGGTCGGCAGGGCTACCTACGAGCAGTACTTC	CASSLETVGRATYEQYF
TRBV7-3	.	TRBJ1-6	few	14	TGTGCCAGCAGGACGACGGACTATAATTCACCCCTCCACTTT	CASRTTDYNSPLHF
TRBV2	TRBD2	TRBJ2-1	.	15	TGTGCCAGCAGTGAAGGAGCGGGAGTATCAAATGAGCAGTTCTTC	CASSEGAGVSNEQFF
TRBV20-1	.	TRBJ2-7	once	13	TGCAGTGCTAGAGATCCGGCGGGCTACGAGCAGTACTTC	CSARDPAGYEQYF
TRBV20-1	TRBD1	TRBJ1-2	.	16	TGCAGTGCTAGAGGATTTAGCAGGGGGCTTTCGTATGGCTACACCTTC	CSARGFSRGLSYGYTF
TRBV14	TRBD1	TRBJ2-5	few	16	TGTGCCAGCAGCCAAGCTGGGGCAGGGGGCAGGGAGACCCAGTACTTC	CASSQAGAGGRETQYF
TRBV28	TRBD1	TRBJ1-5	few	17	TGTGCCAGCAGGTTCTGGGGGACAGGGACGTTAAGTCAGCCCCAGCATTTT	CASRFWGTGTLSQPQHF
TRBV4-3	.	TRBJ1-5	.	16	TGCGCCAGCAGCCAAGAAGTGGGTTATAGCAATCAGCCCCAGCATTTT	CASSQEVGYSNQPQHF
TRBV29-1	.	TRBJ2-1	few	14	TGCAGTGTTGAACTACTTAACGTCGGGAATGAGCAGTTCTTC	CSVELLNVGNEQFF
TRBV11-2	.	TRBJ2-1	.	15	TGTGCCAGCAGCCTTGATGGGACGTCCCTTACTGAGCAGTTCTTC	CASSLDGTSLTEQFF
TRBV6-2/TRBV6-3	.	TRBJ1-2	few	14	TGTGCCAGCAGTACCTTTCCAGGGGCGAATGGCTACACCTTC	CASSTFPGANGYTF
TRBV14	.	TRBJ2-3	.	15	TGTGCCAGCAGCGACGGTGGGGTCGGCACAGATACGCAGTATTTT	CASSDGGVGTDTQYF
TRBV9	TRBD2	TRBJ2-7	.	15	TGTGCCAGCAGCGTAGGGGTGGGACTAGTGTGGGAGCAGTACTTC	CASSVGVGLVWEQYF
TRBV2	TRBD1	TRBJ2-1	few	13	TGTGCCAGCAATACACAGGGGAGTGATGAGCAGTTCTTC	CASNTQGSDEQFF
TRBV20-1	.	TRBJ2-5	few	17	TGCAGTGCTAGAGGGGCCATGAGGGGGGCAGGGGCCTACGGGCAGTACTTC	CSARGAMRGAGAYGQYF
TRBV20-1	.	TRBJ2-1	few	14	TGCAGTGCCGGACTGGGGGGCGGTGACAATGAGCAGTTCTTC	CSAGLGGGDNEQFF
TRBV25-1	.	TRBJ2-7	.	14	TGTGCCAGCAACCACGGGACTCTGACCAGCGAGCAGTACTTC	CASNHGTLTSEQYF
TRBV18	.	TRBJ2-7	.	14	TGTGCCAGCTCACCACTACAGGTAACCTACGAGCAGTACTTC	CASSPLQVTYEQYF
TRBV10-3	TRBD1	TRBJ2-7	.	17	TGTGCCATCAGTCCGGGACAGGGGCCGCGGTTCCCCTACGAGCAGTACTTC	CAISPGQGPRFPYEQYF
TRBV20-1	.	TRBJ1-4	.	14	TGCAGTGCTCCCGACGGAGCAACTAATGAAAAACTGTTTTTT	CSAPDGATNEKLFF
TRBV7-2	.	TRBJ1-3	few	16	TGTGCCAGCAGCCAAACGGGACAACCCTCTGGAAACACCATATATTTT	CASSQTGQPSGNTIYF
TRBV20-1	.	TRBJ2-5	.	13	TGCAGTGCATATCGGGACTACCAAGAGACCCAGTACTTC	CSAYRDYQETQYF
TRBV6-5	.	TRBJ2-7	.	14	TGTGCCAGCAGTTCTCCCTCGTCGGTCTACGAGCAGTACTTC	CASSSPSSVYEQYF
TRBV12-5	.	TRBJ2-1	.	15	TGTGCTAGTACGCCCCGGGGAGAAACTTACAATGAGCAGTTCTTC	CASTPRGETYNEQFF
TRBV11-1	TRBD2	TRBJ2-5	.	16	TGTGCCAGCAGCTTAGGTGGGACTAGCGTACAAGAGACCCAGTACTTC	CASSLGGTSVQETQYF